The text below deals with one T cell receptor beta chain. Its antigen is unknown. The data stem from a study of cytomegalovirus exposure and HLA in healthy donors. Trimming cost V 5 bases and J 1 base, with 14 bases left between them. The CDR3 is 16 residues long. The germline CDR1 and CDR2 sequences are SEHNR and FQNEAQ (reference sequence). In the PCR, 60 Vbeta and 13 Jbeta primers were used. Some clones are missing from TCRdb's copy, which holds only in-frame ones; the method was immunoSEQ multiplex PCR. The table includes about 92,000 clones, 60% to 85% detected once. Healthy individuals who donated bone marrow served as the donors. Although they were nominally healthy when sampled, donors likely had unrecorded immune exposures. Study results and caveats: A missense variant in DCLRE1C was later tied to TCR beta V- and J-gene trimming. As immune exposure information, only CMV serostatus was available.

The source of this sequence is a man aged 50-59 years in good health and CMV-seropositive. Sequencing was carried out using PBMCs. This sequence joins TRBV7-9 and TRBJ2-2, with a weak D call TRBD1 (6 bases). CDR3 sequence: CASSPKTGLNTGELFF. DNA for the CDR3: TGTGCCAGCAGCCCAAAGACAGGTTTGAACACCGGGGAGCTGTTTTTT.